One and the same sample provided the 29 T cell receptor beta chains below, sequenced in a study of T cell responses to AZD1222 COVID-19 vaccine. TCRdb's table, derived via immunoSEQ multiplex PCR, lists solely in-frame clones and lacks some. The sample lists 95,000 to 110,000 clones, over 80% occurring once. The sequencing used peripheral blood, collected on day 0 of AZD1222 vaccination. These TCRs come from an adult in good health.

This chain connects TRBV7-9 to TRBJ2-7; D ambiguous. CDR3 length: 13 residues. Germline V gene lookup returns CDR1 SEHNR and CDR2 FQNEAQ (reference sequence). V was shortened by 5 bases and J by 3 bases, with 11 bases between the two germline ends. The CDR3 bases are TGTGCCAGCAGCATCGGCAGCGACTACGAGCAGTACTTC. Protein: CASSIGSDYEQYF. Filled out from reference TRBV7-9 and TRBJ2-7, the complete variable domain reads DTGVSQNPRHKITKRGQNVTFRCDPISEHNRLYWYRQTLGQGPEFLTYFQNEAQLEKSRLLSDRFSAERPKGSFSTLEIQRTEQGDSAMYLCASSIGSDYEQYFGPGTRLTVT.

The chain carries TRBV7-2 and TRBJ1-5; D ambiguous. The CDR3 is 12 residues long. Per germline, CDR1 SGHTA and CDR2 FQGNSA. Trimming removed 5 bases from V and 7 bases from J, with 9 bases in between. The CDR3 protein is CASSRPGQPQHF. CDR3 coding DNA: TGTGCCAGCAGCCGACCGGGCCAGCCCCAGCATTTT.

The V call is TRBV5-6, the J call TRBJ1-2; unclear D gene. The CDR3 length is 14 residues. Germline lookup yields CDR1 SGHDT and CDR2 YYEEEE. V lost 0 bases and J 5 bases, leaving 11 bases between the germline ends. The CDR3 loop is CASSLGSTPYGYTF. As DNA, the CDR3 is TGTGCCAGCAGCTTGGGCTCGACCCCTTATGGCTACACCTTC.

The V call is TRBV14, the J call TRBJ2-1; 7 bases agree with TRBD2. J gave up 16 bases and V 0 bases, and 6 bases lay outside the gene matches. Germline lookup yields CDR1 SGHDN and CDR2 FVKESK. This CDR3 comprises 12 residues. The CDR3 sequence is CASSQERTRNFF. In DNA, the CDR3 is TGTGCCAGCAGCCAAGAACGGACTAGAAACTTCTTC.

CDR3 DNA: TGTGCCAGCAGTGTGCAGACAGGGTTGCGTAGCGAGCAGTACTTC. Protein sequence: CASSVQTGLRSEQYF. V usage is TRBV27 and J usage is TRBJ2-7; 7 bases agree with TRBD1. The germline V gene has CDR1 MNHEY and CDR2 SMNVEV (reference sequence). Trimming removed 5 bases from V and 6 bases from J; junction bases left unmatched: 13. The CDR3 spans 15 residues.

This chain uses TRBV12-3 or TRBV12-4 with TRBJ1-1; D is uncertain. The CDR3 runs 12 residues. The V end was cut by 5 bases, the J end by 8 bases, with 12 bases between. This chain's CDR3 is CASSPVPLEAFF. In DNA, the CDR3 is TGTGCCAGCAGTCCCGTGCCATTAGAAGCTTTCTTT.

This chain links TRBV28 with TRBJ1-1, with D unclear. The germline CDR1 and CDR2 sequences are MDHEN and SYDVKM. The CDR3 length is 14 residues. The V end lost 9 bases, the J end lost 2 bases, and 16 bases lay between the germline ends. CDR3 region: CASTGSLGNTEAFF. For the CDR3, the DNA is TGTGCCAGTACTGGCAGCCTGGGAAACACTGAAGCTTTCTTT.

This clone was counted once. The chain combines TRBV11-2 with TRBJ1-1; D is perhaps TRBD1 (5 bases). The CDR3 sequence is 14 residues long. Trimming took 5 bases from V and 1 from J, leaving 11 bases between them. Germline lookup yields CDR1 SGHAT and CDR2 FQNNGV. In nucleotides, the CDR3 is TGTGCCAGCAGCAAGAGTCAGGGGAACACTGAAGCTTTCTTT. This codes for CASSKSQGNTEAFF.

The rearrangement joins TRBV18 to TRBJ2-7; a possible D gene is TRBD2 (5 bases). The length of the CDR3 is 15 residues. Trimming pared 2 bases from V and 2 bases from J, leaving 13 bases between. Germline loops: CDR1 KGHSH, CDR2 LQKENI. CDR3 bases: TGTGCCAGCTCACCAGGTGGACTCCAGACCTACGAGCAGTACTTC. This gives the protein CASSPGGLQTYEQYF.

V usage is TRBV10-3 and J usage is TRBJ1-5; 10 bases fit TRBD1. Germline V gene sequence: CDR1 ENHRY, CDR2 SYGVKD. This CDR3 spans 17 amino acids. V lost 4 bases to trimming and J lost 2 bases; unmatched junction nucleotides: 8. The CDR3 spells CAISGGQGDLGNQPQHF. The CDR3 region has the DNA TGTGCCATCAGTGGAGGACAGGGGGATTTAGGCAATCAGCCCCAGCATTTT.

DNA for the CDR3: TGTGCCAGCAGCCTTCCTCGTCACACAGATACGCAGTATTTT. Translating it yields CASSLPRHTDTQYF. The chain employs TRBV14 and TRBJ2-3; D gene uncertain. The germline CDR1 and CDR2 sequences are SGHDN and FVKESK. V was cut by 4 bases and J by 2 bases, with 10 bases left in between. CDR3 size: 14 residues.

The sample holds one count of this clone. The chain's CDR3 is CASSYTDKSSGNTIYF. Here the CDR3 DNA reads TGTGCCAGCAGTTATACGGACAAGAGCTCTGGAAACACCATATATTTT. The chain carries TRBV6-5 and TRBJ1-3, with D possibly TRBD1 on 5 matching bases. Per the germline V gene, CDR1 is MNHEY and CDR2 is SVGAGI. Trimming shortened V by 3 bases and J by 0 bases, and 12 bases separated the two germline ends. The CDR3 runs 16 residues.

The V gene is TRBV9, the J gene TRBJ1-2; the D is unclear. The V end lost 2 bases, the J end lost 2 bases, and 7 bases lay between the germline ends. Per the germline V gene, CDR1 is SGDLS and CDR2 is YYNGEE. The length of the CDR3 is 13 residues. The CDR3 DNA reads TGTGCCAGCAGCGTCAGTGAGAACTATGGCTACACCTTC. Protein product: CASSVSENYGYTF.

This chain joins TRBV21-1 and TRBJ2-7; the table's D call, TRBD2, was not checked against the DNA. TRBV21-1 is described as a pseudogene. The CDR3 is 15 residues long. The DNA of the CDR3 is TGTGCCAGCAGCTTCCACGGGGGGGCTGACTACGAGCAGTACTTC. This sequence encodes CASSFHGGADYEQYF.

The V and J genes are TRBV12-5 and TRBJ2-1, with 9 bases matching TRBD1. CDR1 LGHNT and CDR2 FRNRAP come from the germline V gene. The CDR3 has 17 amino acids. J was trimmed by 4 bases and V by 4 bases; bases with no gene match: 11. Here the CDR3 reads CASGSIPGQGAYNEQFF. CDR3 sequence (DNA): TGTGCTAGTGGTTCGATCCCGGGACAGGGAGCATACAATGAGCAGTTCTTC.

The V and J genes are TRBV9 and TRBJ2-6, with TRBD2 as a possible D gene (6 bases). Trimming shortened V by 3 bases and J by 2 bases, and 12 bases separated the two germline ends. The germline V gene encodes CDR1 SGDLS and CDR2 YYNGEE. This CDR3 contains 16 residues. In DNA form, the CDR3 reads TGTGCCAGCAGCGCCCGGGAGCGGGCTGGGGCCAACGTCCTGACTTTC. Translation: CASSARERAGANVLTF.

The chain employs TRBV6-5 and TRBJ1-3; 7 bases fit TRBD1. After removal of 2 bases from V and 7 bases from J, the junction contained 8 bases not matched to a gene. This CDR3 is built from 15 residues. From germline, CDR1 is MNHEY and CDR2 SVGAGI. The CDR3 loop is CASSYQGDAVNTIYF. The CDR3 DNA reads TGTGCCAGCAGTTACCAGGGGGATGCCGTGAACACCATATATTTT.

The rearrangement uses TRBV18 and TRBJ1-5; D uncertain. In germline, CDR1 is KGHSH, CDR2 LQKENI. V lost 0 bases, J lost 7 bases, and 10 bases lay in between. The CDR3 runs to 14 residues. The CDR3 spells CASSPPSSPQPQHF. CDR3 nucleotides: TGTGCCAGCTCACCACCATCGAGCCCACAGCCCCAGCATTTT.

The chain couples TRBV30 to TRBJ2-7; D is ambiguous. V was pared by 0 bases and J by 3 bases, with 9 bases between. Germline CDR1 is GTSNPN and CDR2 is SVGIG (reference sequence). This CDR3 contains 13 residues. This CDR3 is CAWSVTADYEQYF. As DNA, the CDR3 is TGTGCCTGGAGTGTCACGGCAGACTACGAGCAGTACTTC.

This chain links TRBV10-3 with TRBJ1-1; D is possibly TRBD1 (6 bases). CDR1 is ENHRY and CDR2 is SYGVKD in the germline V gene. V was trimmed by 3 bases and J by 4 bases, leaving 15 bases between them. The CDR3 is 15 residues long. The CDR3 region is CAISEGGAEGTEAFF. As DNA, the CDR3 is TGTGCCATCAGTGAAGGGGGGGCGGAAGGCACTGAAGCTTTCTTT.

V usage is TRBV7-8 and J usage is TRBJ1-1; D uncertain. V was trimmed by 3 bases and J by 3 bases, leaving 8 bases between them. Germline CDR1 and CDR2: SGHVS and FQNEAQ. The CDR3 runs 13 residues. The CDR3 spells CASSFPIDTEAFF. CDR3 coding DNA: TGTGCCAGCAGCTTTCCTATAGACACTGAAGCTTTCTTT. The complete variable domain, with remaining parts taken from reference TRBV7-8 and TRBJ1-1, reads GAGVSQSPRYKVAKRGQDVALRCDPISGHVSLFWYQQALGQGPEFLTYFQNEAQLDKSGLPSDRFFAERPEGSVSTLKIQRTQQEDSAVYLCASSFPIDTEAFFGQGTRLTVV.

The CDR3 is CASSYSKGLPGSERQYF. The CDR3 region has the DNA TGTGCCAGCAGTTACTCCAAGGGTCTCCCGGGTAGCGAACGGCAGTACTTC. This chain joins TRBV6-2 or TRBV6-3 and TRBJ2-7, with D possibly TRBD2 on 5 matching bases. Per germline, CDR1 MNHEY and CDR2 SVGEGT. The CDR3 runs 17 residues. Trimming left V 0 bases short and J 9 bases short, with 24 bases between.

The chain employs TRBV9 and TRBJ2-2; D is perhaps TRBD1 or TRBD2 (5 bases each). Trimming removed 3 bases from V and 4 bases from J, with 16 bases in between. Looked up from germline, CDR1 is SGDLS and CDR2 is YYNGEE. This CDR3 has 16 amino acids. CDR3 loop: CASSARDARVTGELFF. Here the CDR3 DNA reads TGTGCCAGCAGCGCCCGGGACGCCCGGGTCACCGGGGAGCTGTTTTTT.

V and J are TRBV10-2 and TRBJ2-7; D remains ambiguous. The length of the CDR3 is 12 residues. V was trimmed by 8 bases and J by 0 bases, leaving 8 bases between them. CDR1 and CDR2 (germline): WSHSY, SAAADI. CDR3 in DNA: TGCGCCAGCCGAGGTTCCTCCTACGAGCAGTACTTC. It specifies CASRGSSYEQYF.

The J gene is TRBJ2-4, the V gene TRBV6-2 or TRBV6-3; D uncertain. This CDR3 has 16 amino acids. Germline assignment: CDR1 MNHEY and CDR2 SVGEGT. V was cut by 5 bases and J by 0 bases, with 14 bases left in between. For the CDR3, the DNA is TGTGCCAGCAGTGCCCCTGCAGCAATAGCCAAAAACATTCAGTACTTC. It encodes CASSAPAAIAKNIQYF.

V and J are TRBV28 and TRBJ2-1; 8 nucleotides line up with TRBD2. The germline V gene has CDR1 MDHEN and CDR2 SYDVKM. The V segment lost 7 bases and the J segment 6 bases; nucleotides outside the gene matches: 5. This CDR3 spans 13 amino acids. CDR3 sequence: CASIFGTSNEQFF. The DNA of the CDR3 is TGTGCCAGCATCTTCGGGACTAGCAATGAGCAGTTCTTC. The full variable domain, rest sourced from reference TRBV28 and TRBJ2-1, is DVKVTQSSRYLVKRTGEKVFLECVQDMDHENMFWYRQDPGLGLRLIYFSYDVKMKEKGDIPEGYSVSREKKERFSLILESASTNQTSMYLCASIFGTSNEQFFGPGTRLTVL.

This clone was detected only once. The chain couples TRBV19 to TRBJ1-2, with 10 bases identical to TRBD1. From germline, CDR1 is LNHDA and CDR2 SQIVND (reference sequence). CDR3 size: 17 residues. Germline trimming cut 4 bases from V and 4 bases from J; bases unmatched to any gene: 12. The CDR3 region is CASSTGTGAGNFYGYTF. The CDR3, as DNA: TGTGCCAGTAGTACCGGGACAGGGGCCGGAAACTTCTATGGCTACACCTTC.

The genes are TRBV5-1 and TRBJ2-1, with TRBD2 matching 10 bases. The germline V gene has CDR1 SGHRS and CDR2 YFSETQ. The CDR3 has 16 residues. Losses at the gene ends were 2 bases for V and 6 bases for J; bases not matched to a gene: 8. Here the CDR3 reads CASSLSLAGASNEQFF. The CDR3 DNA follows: TGCGCCAGCAGCTTAAGTCTAGCGGGGGCTTCCAATGAGCAGTTCTTC.

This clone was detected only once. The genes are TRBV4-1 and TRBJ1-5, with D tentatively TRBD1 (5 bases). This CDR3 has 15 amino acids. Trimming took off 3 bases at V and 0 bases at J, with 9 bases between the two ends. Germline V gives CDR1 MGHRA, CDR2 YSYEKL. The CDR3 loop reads CASSQRGNSNQPQHF. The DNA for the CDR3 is TGCGCCAGCAGCCAGCGGGGCAATAGCAATCAGCCCCAGCATTTT.